A selection of T cell receptor beta chains follows, all from one sample in a study of cytomegalovirus exposure and HLA in healthy donors. The method was immunoSEQ multiplex PCR; TCRdb's version includes in-frame clones alone and lacks a portion of them. The sample has about 160,000 clones; 75% to 90% are singletons. The sample taken for sequencing was PBMCs. Receptors originate from a woman aged 45 to 65 in good health and CMV-seropositive. Both conserved end residues are part of each CDR3. The D gene is left open where the match is weak. Size is stated for part of the rows, as once, few or many counts, or as a class when the clone is expanded.

CDR3 DNA,CDR3 protein,D gene,J gene,V gene,clone size
TGTGCCAGCAGTCCCGGAACAGGGGCCTATAATTCACCCCTCCACTTT,CASSPGTGAYNSPLHF,TRBD1,TRBJ1-6,TRBV13,-
TGTGCCAGCAGCTCAACTCTAGCGGGGGGAGAGACCCAGTACTTC,CASSSTLAGGETQYF,TRBD2,TRBJ2-5,TRBV7-9,once
TGCGCCGGCAGCATTCGGGGAGCGGGAGGCGACAATGAGCAGTTCTTC,CAGSIRGAGGDNEQFF,TRBD2,TRBJ2-1,TRBV5-1,-
TGCAGCGTCAGAACGACAGGGGATATTGACACTGAAGCTTTCTTT,CSVRTTGDIDTEAFF,TRBD1,TRBJ1-1,TRBV29-1,-
TGTGCCAGCAGCCCGGACAGGGGAGCTGAAGCTTTCTTT,CASSPDRGAEAFF,TRBD1,TRBJ1-1,TRBV5-4,-
TGTGCCAGCAGCTCTGGACTAGCGGGAGGGTTATACCAAGAGACCCAGTACTTC,CASSSGLAGGLYQETQYF,TRBD2,TRBJ2-5,TRBV9,-
TGCGCCAGCAGCCAAGATTTTCCAGGCTACAATGAGCAGTTCTTC,CASSQDFPGYNEQFF,-,TRBJ2-1,TRBV4-1,-
TGTGCCAGCAGTTATCCGGGACATCCACTCTATGGCTACACCTTC,CASSYPGHPLYGYTF,-,TRBJ1-2,TRBV28,-
TGTGCCAGCAGCTTCCAGCCCACCGGGACTAGCTCAGGCGAGCAGTACTTC,CASSFQPTGTSSGEQYF,TRBD2,TRBJ2-7,TRBV7-8,-
TGTGCCAGCAGGAGTTTTAACACTGAAGCTTTCTTT,CASRSFNTEAFF,-,TRBJ1-1,TRBV6-1,-
TGTGCCAGCAGGGACAGGGGACGCGGTAATGAAAAACTGTTTTTT,CASRDRGRGNEKLFF,TRBD1,TRBJ1-4,TRBV19,-
TGTGCCAGCAGCTTCGGTTCAGGGGTAGAAAAACTGTTTTTT,CASSFGSGVEKLFF,-,TRBJ1-4,TRBV7-9,-
TGTGCCAGCAGCGTAGGGACAGGGGGCAATGAGCAGTTCTTC,CASSVGTGGNEQFF,TRBD1,TRBJ2-1,TRBV9,-
TGCAGCGCCCCGAGGGCGGGGGTGCATGAGCAGTTCTTC,CSAPRAGVHEQFF,TRBD2,TRBJ2-1,TRBV29-1,once
TGTGCCAGCAGTTCTTTTGTCCTAGCGGATACGCTGGAGACCCAGTACTTC,CASSSFVLADTLETQYF,TRBD2,TRBJ2-5,TRBV28,-
TGTGCCAGCAGCGTAGTCCCAACGACTAGCGGATACAATGAGCAGTTCTTC,CASSVVPTTSGYNEQFF,TRBD2,TRBJ2-1,TRBV9,-
TGCAGCGCCCGGGACAGGGATCTTAGTCGAACTGAAGCTTTCTTT,CSARDRDLSRTEAFF,TRBD1,TRBJ1-1,TRBV29-1,once
TGCAGCGTTGCGCACAGGATGAACACTGAAGCTTTCTTT,CSVAHRMNTEAFF,-,TRBJ1-1,TRBV29-1,-